This TCR beta chain was retrieved from a study of a mutant IDH1 vaccine in newly diagnosed glioma. Across the whole study: Treated patients comprised 62.5% males and 37.5% females, mean age approximately 38 years.

Germline V gene data show CDR1 as SGHTA and CDR2 as FQGNSA. With 4 bases clipped from V and 2 bases from J, the junction kept 8 bases outside the gene matches. The CDR3 consists of 17 residues. Clones were read by immunoSEQ multiplex PCR, and TCRdb kept only the in-frame ones, dropping some. The profile covers about 55,000 clones, with about 80% appearing a single time and more than 5% taken by the ten largest. With regard to this clone: Its specificity is not known.

Time point meaning: week 23, last vaccination. Vaccinated patients received 300 ug of mutant IDH1 20-mer peptide per dose, with topical imiquimod. The sequence derives from a man aged 35-49 years with glioma. The specimen comprised PBMCs, sampled from a glioma patient whose treatment included an IDH1 peptide vaccine. The V call is TRBV7-2, the J call TRBJ1-5; TRBD1 matches at 10 bases. DNA for the CDR3: TGTGCCAGCAGCTCCTCGGCGGGGACAGGGGGCAATCAGCCCCAGCATTTT. It specifies CASSSSAGTGGNQPQHF.